The 10 T cell receptor beta chains reported below all come from one sample, sequenced in a study of early T cells in non-severe SARS-CoV-2 infection (dated by TCRdb to the early 2020s). Library preparation used 5' RACE. The sequencing machine was a NextSeq 500. The public reads were run again by TCRdb, first through fastp at Q25 and then through MiXCR, and only productive beta chains were kept. Each record represents a unique CDR3 protein, reported with the most common genes and DNA among its rows. The sample table records fewer than 85,000 distinct CDR3 sequences; 11% of these occur just once. The top ten constitute around 12% of the sample. The input for sequencing was whole blood, taken at baseline. These receptors were collected from an adult who was a healthcare worker with PCR-confirmed SARS-CoV-2 infection or an uninfected control (not recorded which).

This clonotype was counted only a few times. The V and J genes are TRBV20-1 and TRBJ1-1; the match to TRBD1 covers 9 bases. Germline loops: CDR1 DFQATT, CDR2 SNEGSKA (reference sequence). J was trimmed by 4 bases and V by 1 base; bases with no gene match: 7. This CDR3 spans 15 amino acids. DNA of the CDR3: TGCAGTGCTAGAGGCCAGACAGGGGGTATCACTGAAGCTTTCTTT. Translated, it gives CSARGQTGGITEAFF.

This clonotype was counted a few times. This chain joins TRBV15 and TRBJ1-1; the D is unclear. The CDR3 covers 14 residues. With 5 bases removed from V and 3 bases from J, the gap between germline ends came to 13 bases. Germline-derived CDR1 and CDR2 are LNHNV and YYDKDF (reference sequence). The CDR3: CATSRRAADTEAFF. CDR3 nucleotide sequence: TGTGCCACCAGCCGACGTGCCGCGGACACTGAAGCTTTCTTT.

The genes are TRBV27 and TRBJ1-1; D gene unclear. The V gene lost 0 bases and the J gene lost 1 base, with 12 bases spanning the gap. The length of the CDR3 is 16 residues. Germline CDR1 MNHEY, CDR2 SMNVEV (reference sequence). CDR3 nucleotide sequence: TGTGCCAGCAGTTTATCAGCGGCTACCCCGAACACTGAAGCTTTCTTT. Protein sequence: CASSLSAATPNTEAFF.

V is TRBV11-1 and J is TRBJ2-1; TRBD1 agrees at 7 bases. This CDR3 has 14 amino acids. CDR1 and CDR2 (germline): SGHAT, FQDESV (reference sequence). J was trimmed by 3 bases and V by 4 bases; bases with no gene match: 3. The CDR3 region is CASSYDRVYNEQFF. The CDR3 nucleotides read TGTGCCAGCAGCTACGACAGGGTCTACAATGAGCAGTTCTTC.

The chain recombines TRBV29-1 with TRBJ2-3, with D perhaps TRBD1 or TRBD2 (6 bases each). The CDR3 runs to 14 residues. Per the germline V gene, CDR1 is SQVTM and CDR2 is ANQGSEA. Trimming cost V 6 bases and J 2 bases, with 15 bases left between them. The CDR3 loop reads CSVEGQGYTDTQYF. CDR3 bases: TGCAGCGTGGAGGGGCAGGGGTACACAGATACGCAGTATTTT.

The genes are TRBV6-2 or TRBV6-3 and TRBJ2-5; 10 nucleotides agree with TRBD2. The germline CDR1 and CDR2 sequences are MNHEY and SVGEGT. The CDR3 totals 15 residues. Trimming took 0 bases from V and 5 from J; bases not matched to a gene: 3. The CDR3 here is CASSYSSGGVETQYF. The DNA for the CDR3 is TGTGCCAGCAGTTACTCGAGCGGGGGGGTCGAGACCCAGTACTTC.

This clonotype came up a few times. The chain couples TRBV9 to TRBJ1-4; D gene ambiguous. The CDR3 is 15 residues long. From germline, CDR1 is SGDLS and CDR2 YYNGEE. Trimming left V 0 bases short and J 12 bases short, with 18 bases between. CDR3 sequence reads: CASSVGGGGRRELFF. CDR3 sequence (DNA): TGTGCCAGCAGCGTAGGAGGAGGAGGGCGTCGAGAACTGTTTTTT.

This clonotype has more than one count but fewer than ten. The rearrangement joins TRBV6-2 or TRBV6-3 to TRBJ2-5; 13 nucleotides align to TRBD2. V dropped 5 bases and J dropped 4; count of bases not matched to a gene: 4. Germline values: CDR1 MNHEY, CDR2 SVGEGT. The CDR3 spans 15 residues. In DNA, the CDR3 is TGTGCCAGCAGTCCCAGACTAGCGGGGGGAGAGACCCAGTACTTC. Translated: CASSPRLAGGETQYF.

This clonotype has more than one count but fewer than ten. The chain recombines TRBV6-2 or TRBV6-3 with TRBJ2-1; tentatively, D is TRBD1 (6 bases). CDR1 MNHEY and CDR2 SVGEGT come from the germline V gene. The CDR3 sequence is 17 residues long. V was shortened by 6 bases and J by 5 bases, with 23 bases between the two germline ends. CDR3 DNA sequence: TGTGCCAGCAGAGGACAGCCTGGGTATCCCCCGCACAATGAGCAGTTCTTC. It specifies CASRGQPGYPPHNEQFF.

J is TRBJ1-1 and V is TRBV29-1, with no clear D. This CDR3 is built from 13 residues. Between the trimmed V and J ends, which lost 7 bases and 0 bases, there was a span of 12 bases. Germline V gives CDR1 SQVTM, CDR2 ANQGSEA. The chain's CDR3 is CSAYRPMNTEAFF. In nucleotides, the CDR3 is TGCAGCGCTTACAGACCAATGAACACTGAAGCTTTCTTT.